This TCR beta chain was obtained from a study of identical twins. This clonotype was seen repeatedly, ten times or more. The CDR3 is 18 amino acids. Deletions cut 0 bases from V and 5 bases from J, with 22 bases between. The germline V gene has CDR1 MGHRA and CDR2 YSYEKL. TCRdb analysed the 5' RACE reads with MiXCR anew, one entry per CDR3 protein. The repertoire holds fewer than 650,000 distinct CDR3 sequences, with under 8.5% as singletons. These data were likewise used in another study, on yellow fever vaccine responses in identical twins.

This clonotype was sampled from a woman aged 18-29 years in good health. This chain uses TRBV4-1 with TRBJ1-2; D not resolved. The sequencing sample was made of PBMCs. In DNA form, the CDR3 reads TGCGCCAGCAGCCAAGATCGGCCCTTAAATGTAGGGCATTATGGCTACACCTTC. Amino acid sequence: CASSQDRPLNVGHYGYTF.